This T cell receptor beta chain came from a study of blood T cell repertoires in COVID-19. At the level of the study: Whether acute or convalescent, the COVID-19 samples came from the United States, Italy and Spain. T cells, B-cell-depleted T cells, or PBMCs provided the cDNA or gDNA that served as material.

Per the original methods: The authors estimated nucleated cell counts from reference gene primer amplification. Sequencing was performed with immunoSEQ multiplex PCR; in TCRdb, only in-frame clones are kept and a portion is missing. V and J calls and clone size follow that table, whereas D and trimming were derived from the DNA. Here the sample spans fewer than 200,000 clones, over 70% being singletons. The CDR3 runs to 15 residues. CDR1 and CDR2 (germline): KGHSH, LQKENI. V was trimmed by 3 bases and J by 6 bases, leaving 17 bases between them. The V gene is TRBV18, the J gene TRBJ2-5, with D tentatively TRBD2 (5 bases). The sequencing input was peripheral blood. This TCR was recovered from a woman aged 65 to 85 who had recovered from COVID-19. The CDR3: CASSPPTDFTKTQYF. The CDR3 DNA reads as TGTGCCAGCTCACCTCCCACGGACTTCACCAAGACCCAGTACTTC.